This TCR beta chain was identified during a study of identifying expanded T cells in peripheral blood. No infections or other immune events were documented during collection. CDR3 length: 14 amino acids. Germline-derived CDR1 and CDR2 are SEHNR and FQNEAQ (reference sequence). Trimming shortened V by 6 bases and J by 6 bases, and 14 bases separated the two germline ends. Study-wide findings and caveats: Clone count variance between two-week samples rose with total template count. Technical replicates showed around 1.2 changed clones; about two weeks 15 to 20; four weeks 19.

Measured with immunoSEQ multiplex PCR; TCRdb has only the in-frame clones, and not every one. The table shows 55,000 to 75,000 clones, with around 87% occurring only once. Concerning this clone itself: Antigen specificity is unknown.

The rearrangement uses TRBV7-9 and TRBJ1-4; D gene uncertain. Sequencing used blood. This TCR was sampled from a person aged 18-70 years in good health. The CDR3 sequence: CASSYEDGDEKLFF. In DNA form, the CDR3 reads TGTGCCAGCAGTTACGAGGACGGTGATGAAAAACTGTTTTTT.